Each of the 19 T cell receptor beta chains below was sequenced from the same sample in a study of control samples from healthy donors and cancer patients. The table came from immunoSEQ multiplex PCR; TCRdb's copy has only in-frame clones and leaves some out. Here the sample spans 150,000 or so clones, approximately 94% being singletons. Sequenced: blood. The receptor source for this set is a man in his forties in good health.

This rearrangement joins TRBV4-1 to TRBJ1-4; D is unclear. Germline values: CDR1 MGHRA, CDR2 YSYEKL. Trimming shortened V by 1 base and J by 8 bases, and 17 bases separated the two germline ends. There are 16 residues in the CDR3. The CDR3 reads CASSQVGVHRREKLFF. The CDR3 nucleotides read TGCGCCAGCAGCCAAGTCGGAGTCCACCGGCGGGAAAAACTGTTTTTT.

The V gene is TRBV5-4, the J gene TRBJ2-1, with D possibly matching TRBD2 (6 bases). The CDR3 spans 15 residues. Germline CDR1 is SGHNT and CDR2 is YYREEE (reference sequence). Trimming removed 1 base at V and 7 bases at J, with 15 bases between. The CDR3 here is CASSLIRGSGNEQFF. The CDR3, as DNA: TGTGCCAGCAGCTTGATCCGGGGGTCTGGAAATGAGCAGTTCTTC.

Notes on this clone: The same CDR3 is also encoded by other DNA sequences in this sample. The J gene is TRBJ1-1, the V gene TRBV19, with 8 bases fitting TRBD1. The CDR3 runs to 12 residues. After removal of 5 bases from V and 5 bases from J, the junction contained 1 base not matched to a gene. Germline V gives CDR1 LNHDA, CDR2 SQIVND (reference sequence). The CDR3 is CASSDRGTEAFF. DNA for the CDR3: TGTGCCAGTAGTGACAGGGGTACTGAAGCTTTCTTT.

The chain uses TRBV19 and TRBJ2-3, with D unclear. CDR3 length: 12 residues. With 3 bases removed from V and 6 bases from J, the gap between germline ends came to 7 bases. Germline V gene data show CDR1 as LNHDA and CDR2 as SQIVND (reference sequence). The CDR3 here is CASSIPPDTQYF. CDR3 coding DNA: TGTGCCAGTAGTATCCCCCCGGATACGCAGTATTTT.

This chain links TRBV29-1 with TRBJ1-1, with D hard to call. Trimming pared 2 bases from V and 1 base from J, leaving 2 bases between. Germline V gene lookup returns CDR1 SQVTM and CDR2 ANQGSEA. This CDR3 has 11 residues. Here the CDR3 DNA reads TGCAGCGTTGAAAGGAACACTGAAGCTTTCTTT. Translated, it gives CSVERNTEAFF.

The chain employs TRBV4-3 and TRBJ1-6; the D is unclear. Per germline, CDR1 LGHNA and CDR2 YSLEER. With 3 bases removed from V and 0 bases from J, the gap between germline ends came to 9 bases. The CDR3 covers 16 residues. CDR3 sequence (DNA): TGCGCCAGCAGCCAGAGACGGGGCTCCTATAATTCACCCCTCCACTTT. This translates into CASSQRRGSYNSPLHF.

The CDR3 protein is CASSLAWPGTNQPQHF. The CDR3 DNA reads as TGTGCCAGCAGCTTAGCGTGGCCAGGCACGAATCAGCCCCAGCATTTT. The chain recombines TRBV7-9 with TRBJ1-5; D ambiguous. The CDR3 length is 16 residues. Germline V lookup: CDR1 SEHNR, CDR2 FQNEAQ (reference sequence). The V gene lost 0 bases and the J gene lost 4 bases, with 13 bases spanning the gap. Full variable domain (rest looked up from reference TRBV7-9 and TRBJ1-5): DTGVSQNPRHKITKRGQNVTFRCDPISEHNRLYWYRQTLGQGPEFLTYFQNEAQLEKSRLLSDRFSAERPKGSFSTLEIQRTEQGDSAMYLCASSLAWPGTNQPQHFGDGTRLSIL.

The genes are TRBV9 and TRBJ2-7; D might be TRBD2 (7 bases). This CDR3 is built from 16 residues. The V gene's germline CDR1 is SGDLS and CDR2 YYNGEE. V lost 0 bases and J lost 2, with 15 bases in between. Here the CDR3 DNA reads TGTGCCAGCAGCGTAGTTCGGGGAGGGGGACCCTACGAGCAGTACTTC. It specifies CASSVVRGGGPYEQYF.

This CDR3 reads CASSKSLTTGSSYNEQFF. CDR3 DNA: TGTGCCAGCAGCAAATCCTTAACGACAGGGAGCTCCTACAATGAGCAGTTCTTC. The rearrangement uses TRBV21-1 and TRBJ2-1; TRBD1 is the table's D call and was not checked against the DNA. TRBV21-1 is reported as a pseudogene. The CDR3 has 18 amino acids.

The chain combines TRBV28 with TRBJ2-7; D possibly uses TRBD1 or TRBD2 (5 bases each). CDR3 size: 16 residues. The germline V gene encodes CDR1 MDHEN and CDR2 SYDVKM. Trimming left V 5 bases short and J 2 bases short, with 19 bases between. The CDR3 spells CASSPAMKVGAYEQYF. CDR3 nucleotide sequence: TGTGCCAGCAGTCCCGCTATGAAAGTGGGGGCCTACGAGCAGTACTTC.

The V and J genes are TRBV9 and TRBJ2-1; possible D gene TRBD1, 6 bases. The V gene's germline CDR1 is SGDLS and CDR2 YYNGEE. The V gene lost 2 bases and the J gene lost 6 bases, with 15 bases spanning the gap. The CDR3 length is 15 residues. CDR3 in amino acids: CASSVAGTLGNEQFF. As DNA, the CDR3 is TGTGCCAGCAGCGTGGCCGGGACACTAGGCAATGAGCAGTTCTTC.

This chain joins TRBV27 and TRBJ1-3, with TRBD1 as a possible D gene (5 bases). CDR1 is MNHEY, CDR2 SMNVEV, per germline (reference sequence). The germline V and J ends were trimmed by 6 bases and 2 bases, with 8 bases remaining between them. This CDR3 region has 13 residues. The CDR3, as DNA: TGTGCCAGCAGCCCCAGGGCTGGAAACACCATATATTTT. Its protein product is CASSPRAGNTIYF.

This rearrangement joins TRBV3-1 (or the pseudogene TRBV3-2) to TRBJ2-7; no reliable D call. V lost 0 bases and J lost 2, with 5 bases in between. Germline assignment: CDR1 LGHDT and CDR2 YNNKEL (reference sequence). This CDR3 is built from 13 residues. Written as DNA, the CDR3 is TGTGCCAGCAGCCAAGATGTCCCCTACGAGCAGTACTTC. Its translation is CASSQDVPYEQYF.

V usage is TRBV3-1 (or the pseudogene TRBV3-2) and J usage is TRBJ1-6; D is uncertain. The CDR3 has 13 residues. The V gene lost 0 bases and the J gene lost 11 bases, with 8 bases spanning the gap. Germline CDR1 LGHDT, CDR2 YNNKEL (reference sequence). CDR3 sequence reads: CASSQEDGTPLHF. The CDR3 DNA sequence: TGTGCCAGCAGCCAAGAGGATGGGACACCCCTCCACTTT.

The chain uses TRBV4-3 and TRBJ2-7; a possible D gene is TRBD2 (5 bases). CDR3 length: 15 amino acids. Trimming shortened V by 0 bases and J by 3 bases, and 12 bases separated the two germline ends. Germline V gives CDR1 LGHNA, CDR2 YSLEER. The CDR3 nucleotides are TGCGCCAGCAGCCAAGATCTAGCAGAAATCTACGAGCAGTACTTC. It translates to CASSQDLAEIYEQYF.

The chain couples TRBV6-6 to TRBJ1-2; 8 nucleotides agree with TRBD1. The CDR3 extends over 12 amino acids. CDR1 is MNHNY and CDR2 is SVGAGI in the germline V gene (reference sequence). V lost 7 bases to trimming and J lost 3 bases; unmatched junction nucleotides: 1. CDR3 DNA sequence: TGTGCCAGCACAGGGGGCTACTATGGCTACACCTTC. Amino acids: CASTGGYYGYTF.

V and J are TRBV19 and TRBJ1-4; 8 bases match TRBD1. The CDR3 is made up of 13 amino acids. The germline gives CDR1 LNHDA, CDR2 SQIVND (reference sequence). Trimming at V came to 6 bases and at J to 6 bases, leaving 3 bases not matched to a gene. The DNA of the CDR3 is TGTGCCAGTAGGACAGGGGTTTATGAAAAACTGTTTTTT. Residues: CASRTGVYEKLFF. The whole variable domain, filled in from reference TRBV19 and TRBJ1-4, reads DGGITQSPKYLFRKEGQNVTLSCEQNLNHDAMYWYRQDPGQGLRLIYYSQIVNDFQKGDIAEGYSVSREKKESFPLTVTSAQKNPTAFYLCASRTGVYEKLFFGSGTQLSVL.

J is TRBJ1-1 and V is TRBV4-3; no clear D. CDR3 length equals 15 residues. The V end lost 0 bases, the J end lost 0 bases, and 8 bases lay between the germline ends. The germline CDR1 and CDR2 sequences are LGHNA and YSLEER. Here the CDR3 DNA reads TGCGCCAGCAGCCAAGAGGCAGTTATGAACACTGAAGCTTTCTTT. It specifies CASSQEAVMNTEAFF.

This rearrangement joins TRBV6-5 to TRBJ2-4; D perhaps matches TRBD2 (5 bases). In germline, CDR1 is MNHEY, CDR2 SVGAGI. Trimming took off 5 bases at V and 12 bases at J, with 14 bases between the two ends. This CDR3 is built from 12 residues. The CDR3 is CASSPGGKSQYF. The CDR3 DNA is TGTGCCAGCAGTCCCGGAGGAAAGAGTCAGTACTTC.